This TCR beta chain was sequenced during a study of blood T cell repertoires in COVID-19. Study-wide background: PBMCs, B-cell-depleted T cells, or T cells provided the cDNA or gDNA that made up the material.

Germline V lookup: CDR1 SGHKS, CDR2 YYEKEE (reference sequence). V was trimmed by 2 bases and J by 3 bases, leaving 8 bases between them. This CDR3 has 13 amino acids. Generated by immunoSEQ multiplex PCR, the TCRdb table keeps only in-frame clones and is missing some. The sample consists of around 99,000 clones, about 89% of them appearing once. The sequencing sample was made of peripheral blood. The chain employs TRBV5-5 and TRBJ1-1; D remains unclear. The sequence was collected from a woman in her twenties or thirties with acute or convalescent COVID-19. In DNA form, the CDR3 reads TGTGCCAGCAGCTTATGGCCGTACACTGAAGCTTTCTTT. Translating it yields CASSLWPYTEAFF.